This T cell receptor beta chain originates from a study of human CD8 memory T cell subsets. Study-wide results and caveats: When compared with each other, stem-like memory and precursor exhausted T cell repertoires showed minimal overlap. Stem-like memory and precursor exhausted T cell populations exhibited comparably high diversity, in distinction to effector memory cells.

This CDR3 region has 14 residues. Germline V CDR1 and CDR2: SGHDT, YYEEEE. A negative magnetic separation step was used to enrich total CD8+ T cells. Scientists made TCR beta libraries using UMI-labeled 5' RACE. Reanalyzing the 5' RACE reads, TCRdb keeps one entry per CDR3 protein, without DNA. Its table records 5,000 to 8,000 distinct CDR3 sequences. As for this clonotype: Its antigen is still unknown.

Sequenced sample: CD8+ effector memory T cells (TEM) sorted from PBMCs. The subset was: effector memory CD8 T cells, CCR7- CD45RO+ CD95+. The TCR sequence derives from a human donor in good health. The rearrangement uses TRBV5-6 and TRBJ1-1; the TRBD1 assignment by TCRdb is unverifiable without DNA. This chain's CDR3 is CASSFGGADTEAFF.